The T cell receptor (beta chain) described here comes from a study of a mutant IDH1 vaccine in newly diagnosed glioma. Overall study context: Sex among treated patients split about 60% male, roughly 40% female; mean age was about 43 years. Earlier treatment was radiotherapy, temozolomide, or both, with most getting both. Visits V12 and V13 fell at weeks 35 and 47, respectively.

V gave up 0 bases and J gave up 8 bases, with 10 bases separating them. This CDR3 comprises 13 residues. CDR1 is LGHNA, CDR2 YSLEER, per germline. Repertoires were generated with immunoSEQ multiplex PCR, while TCRdb's copy carries only in-frame clones and drops some. The sample has about 69,000 clones, around 87% seen once. In regard to this clone: The antigen remains unidentified.

This sample's time point: week 35, safety follow-up. The vaccine gave 300 ug of a 20-mer mutant IDH1 peptide subcutaneously per dose. The gene calls are TRBV4-3 and TRBJ1-2; D is unclear. This TCR was sampled from a man between 25 and 39 years old with glioma. The sequencing used PBMCs, collected from a glioma patient whose treatment included an IDH1 peptide vaccine. The CDR3 DNA sequence: TGCGCCAGCAGCCAAGACCGCACTTACGGCTACACCTTC. It yields the protein CASSQDRTYGYTF.